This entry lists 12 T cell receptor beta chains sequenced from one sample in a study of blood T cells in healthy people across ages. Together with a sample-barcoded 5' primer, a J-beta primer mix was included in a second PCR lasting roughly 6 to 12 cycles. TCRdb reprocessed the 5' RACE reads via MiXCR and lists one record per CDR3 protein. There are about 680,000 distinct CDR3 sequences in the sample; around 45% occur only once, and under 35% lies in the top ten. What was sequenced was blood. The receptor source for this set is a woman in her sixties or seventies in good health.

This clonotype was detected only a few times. The CDR3 coding sequence is TGTGCCAGCAGCTTACAACAGAGAGGGAATGGCTACACCTTC. This encodes CASSLQQRGNGYTF. The V gene is TRBV7-2, the J gene TRBJ1-2, with D hard to call. Trimming left V 2 bases short and J 6 bases short, with 13 bases between. Germline V lookup: CDR1 SGHTA, CDR2 FQGNSA. CDR3 length: 14 amino acids.

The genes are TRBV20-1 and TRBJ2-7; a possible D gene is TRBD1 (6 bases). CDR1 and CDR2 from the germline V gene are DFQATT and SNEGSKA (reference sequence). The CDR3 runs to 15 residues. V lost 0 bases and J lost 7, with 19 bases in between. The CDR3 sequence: CSARDSLRGSAEQYF. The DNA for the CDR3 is TGCAGTGCTAGAGATTCCCTAAGGGGGTCCGCGGAGCAGTACTTC.

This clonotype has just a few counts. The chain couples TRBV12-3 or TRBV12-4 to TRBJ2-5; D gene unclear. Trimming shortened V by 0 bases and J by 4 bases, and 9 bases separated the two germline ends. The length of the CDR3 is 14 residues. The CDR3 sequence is CASSLAVFGETQYF. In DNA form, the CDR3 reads TGTGCCAGCAGTTTAGCGGTGTTTGGAGAGACCCAGTACTTC.

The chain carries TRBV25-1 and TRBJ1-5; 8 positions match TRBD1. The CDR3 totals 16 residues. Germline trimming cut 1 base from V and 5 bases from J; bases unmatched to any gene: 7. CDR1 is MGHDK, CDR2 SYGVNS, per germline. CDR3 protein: CASSESGRGHDQPQHF. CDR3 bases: TGTGCCAGCAGTGAATCAGGCAGGGGGCATGATCAGCCCCAGCATTTT.

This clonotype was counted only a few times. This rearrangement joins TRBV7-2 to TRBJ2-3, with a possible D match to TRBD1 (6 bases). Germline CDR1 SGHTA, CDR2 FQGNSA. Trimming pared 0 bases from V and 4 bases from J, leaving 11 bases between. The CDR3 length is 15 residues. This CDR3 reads CASSLAPGAADTQYF. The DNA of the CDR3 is TGTGCCAGCAGCTTAGCTCCAGGGGCGGCAGATACGCAGTATTTT.

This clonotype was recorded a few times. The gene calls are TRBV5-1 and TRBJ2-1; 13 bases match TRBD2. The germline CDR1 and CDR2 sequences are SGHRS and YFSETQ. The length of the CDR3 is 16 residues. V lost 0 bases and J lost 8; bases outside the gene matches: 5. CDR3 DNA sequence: TGCGCCAGCAGCTTGGGGACTAGCGGGAGCAGAGATGAGCAGTTCTTC. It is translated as CASSLGTSGSRDEQFF.

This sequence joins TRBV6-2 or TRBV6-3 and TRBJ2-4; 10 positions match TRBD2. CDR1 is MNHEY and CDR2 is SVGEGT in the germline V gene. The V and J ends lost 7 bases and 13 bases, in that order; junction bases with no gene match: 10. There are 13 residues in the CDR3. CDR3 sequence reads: CASKRTSGNEQYF. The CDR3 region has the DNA TGTGCCAGCAAGAGGACTAGCGGTAATGAGCAGTACTTC.

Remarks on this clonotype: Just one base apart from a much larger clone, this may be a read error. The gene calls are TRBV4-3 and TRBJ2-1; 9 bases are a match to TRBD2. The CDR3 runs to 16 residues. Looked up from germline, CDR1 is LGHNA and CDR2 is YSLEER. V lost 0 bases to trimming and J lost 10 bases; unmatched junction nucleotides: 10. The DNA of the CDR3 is TGCGCCAGCAGCCAAGATATAGCGGGAGAGGACTACGAGCAGTTCTTC. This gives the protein CASSQDIAGEDYEQFF.

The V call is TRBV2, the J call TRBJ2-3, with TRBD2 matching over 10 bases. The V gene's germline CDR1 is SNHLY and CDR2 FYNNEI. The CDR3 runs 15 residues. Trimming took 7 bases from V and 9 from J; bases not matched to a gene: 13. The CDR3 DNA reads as TGTGCCAGCAAGAGGGGAGCGGGAGGGCCCTTCACGCAGTATTTT. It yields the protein CASKRGAGGPFTQYF.

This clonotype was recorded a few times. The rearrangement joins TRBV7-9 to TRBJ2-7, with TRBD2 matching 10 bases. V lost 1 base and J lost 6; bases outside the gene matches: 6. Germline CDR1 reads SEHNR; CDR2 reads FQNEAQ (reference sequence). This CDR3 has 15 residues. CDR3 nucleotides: TGTGCCAGCAGCTTAGAAGGTCTAGCGGGAGCCGAGCAGTACTTC. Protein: CASSLEGLAGAEQYF.

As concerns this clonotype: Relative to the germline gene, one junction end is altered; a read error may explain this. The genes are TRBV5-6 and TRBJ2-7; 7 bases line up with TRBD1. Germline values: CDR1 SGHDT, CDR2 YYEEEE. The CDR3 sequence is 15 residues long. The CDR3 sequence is CTSSQPGTATYEQYF. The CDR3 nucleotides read TGTACCAGCAGCCAACCCGGGACAGCGACCTACGAGCAGTACTTC.

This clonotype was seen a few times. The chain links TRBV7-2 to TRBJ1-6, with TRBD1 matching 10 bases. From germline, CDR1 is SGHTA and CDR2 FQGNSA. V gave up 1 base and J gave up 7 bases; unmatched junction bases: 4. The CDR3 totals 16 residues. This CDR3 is CASSLGQGAGNSPLHF. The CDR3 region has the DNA TGTGCCAGCAGCTTAGGACAGGGGGCGGGAAATTCACCCCTCCACTTT.